Each of the 3 T cell receptor beta chains below was sequenced from the same sample in a study of blood T cell repertoires in COVID-19. Some clones are missing from TCRdb's copy, which holds only in-frame ones; the method was immunoSEQ multiplex PCR. The profile shows about 250,000 clones, 80% to 90% of them singletons. The sample was peripheral blood. The receptors were sampled from a woman in her thirties with active or convalescent COVID-19.

This rearrangement joins TRBV11-2 to TRBJ1-6; a possible D gene is TRBD1 (6 bases). Germline values: CDR1 SGHAT, CDR2 FQNNGV. This CDR3 is built from 14 residues. Trimming took off 7 bases at V and 8 bases at J, with 15 bases between the two ends. The CDR3 region is CASTSAGGHSPLHF. For the CDR3, the DNA is TGTGCCAGCACCTCGGCGGGGGGCCATTCACCCCTCCACTTT.

V is TRBV5-6 and J is TRBJ1-2; 8 bases match TRBD1. The CDR3 has 14 amino acids. The V gene's germline CDR1 is SGHDT and CDR2 YYEEEE. V lost 2 bases, J lost 4 bases, and 4 bases stayed unmatched. The CDR3 sequence: CASSFGQGGYGYTF. CDR3 sequence (DNA): TGTGCCAGCAGCTTCGGACAGGGCGGCTATGGCTACACCTTC.

V gene TRBV6-2 or TRBV6-3 combines with J gene TRBJ2-3, with D tentatively TRBD2 (6 bases). CDR1 is MNHEY, CDR2 SVGEGT, per germline. This CDR3 is built from 16 residues. V was trimmed by 0 bases and J by 2 bases, leaving 12 bases between them. DNA for the CDR3: TGTGCCAGCAGTTACTCTCCTAGCGCACCCACAGATACGCAGTATTTT. It translates to CASSYSPSAPTDTQYF.